The 15 T cell receptor beta chains given below trace back to one sample, sequenced in a study of T cell repertoires in cytomegalovirus infection. From the reads, TCRdb called clonotypes with MiXCR, one entry per CDR3 protein. This table holds about 680,000 distinct CDR3 sequences, 20% to 30% found once. The sequenced sample was CD8+ T cells from PBMCs. The receptors here all came from a human donor in good health (CMV status not recorded). Some clones in this sample may be carry-over from other donors' samples.

This clonotype occurred many times. This chain uses TRBV7-2 with TRBJ1-2; D uncertain. The V and J ends lost 2 bases and 5 bases respectively, with 18 bases between them. Germline CDR1 SGHTA, CDR2 FQGNSA. The CDR3 sequence is 16 residues long. The CDR3, as DNA: TGTGCCAGCAGCTTAAGCCCCCTGGCAGCGGGGTATGGCTACACCTTC. This encodes CASSLSPLAAGYGYTF.

The rearrangement joins TRBV7-9 to TRBJ2-7, with a possible D match to TRBD1 (6 bases). Germline V gene data show CDR1 as SEHNR and CDR2 as FQNEAQ (reference sequence). This CDR3 has 13 residues. The CDR3 here is CATTEQGFGEQYV. CDR3 DNA sequence: TGTGCGACGACAGAACAGGGATTCGGCGAGCAGTACGTC.

The V and J genes are TRBV28 and TRBJ1-5; 7 bases are a match to TRBD1. The CDR3 is 16 amino acids. CDR1 is MDHEN, CDR2 SYDVKM, per germline. J gave up 7 bases and V 5 bases, and 14 bases lay outside the gene matches. The CDR3 is CASSPQGEGAFQPQHF. CDR3 nucleotides: TGTGCCAGCAGTCCCCAGGGGGAGGGGGCGTTCCAGCCCCAGCATTTT.

The sample holds a few counts of this clonotype. The chain employs TRBV29-1 and TRBJ2-2; perhaps TRBD1 as D (6 bases). Germline V gives CDR1 SQVTM, CDR2 ANQGSEA. Deletions cut 0 bases from V and 3 bases from J, with 8 bases between. The CDR3 runs to 14 residues. The CDR3 DNA sequence: TGCAGCGTTGAAGAAGGGGGATACACCGGGGAGCTGTTTTTT. As protein: CSVEEGGYTGELFF.

The V and J genes are TRBV29-1 and TRBJ2-2; D call uncertain. Germline V lookup: CDR1 SQVTM, CDR2 ANQGSEA. This CDR3 is 10 amino acids long. V was clipped by 7 bases and J by 8 bases, with 8 bases between them. CDR3 nucleotide sequence: TGCAGCGCGCGTTGGGGGGAGCTGTTTTTT. It yields the protein CSARWGELFF.

The table lists this clonotype with a few counts. V and J are TRBV5-1 and TRBJ2-1; no clear D gene. CDR3 size: 15 residues. Trimming stripped 4 bases from V and 0 bases from J, with 11 bases between. The germline CDR1 and CDR2 sequences are SGHRS and YFSETQ. Here the CDR3 DNA reads TGCGCCAGCAGCCCCCACTTCCCCTCCTACAATGAGCAGTTCTTC. Its protein product is CASSPHFPSYNEQFF.

The sample holds many counts of this clonotype. This chain connects TRBV7-9 to TRBJ1-2, with 8 positions matching TRBD1. V trimming: 5 bases; J trimming: 4 bases; junction bases outside the gene matches: 9. This CDR3 contains 15 residues. Germline V gene sequence: CDR1 SEHNR, CDR2 FQNEAQ (reference sequence). The CDR3, as DNA: TGTGCCAGCAGCCTCAGGGACAGGTCGACCTATGGCTACACCTTC. As protein: CASSLRDRSTYGYTF.

Only one count was recorded for this clonotype. This may stem from a read error, because a much larger clone lies one nucleotide away. V gene TRBV7-4 combines with J gene TRBJ2-7, with TRBD1 identical over 8 bases. This CDR3 comprises 14 residues. The V gene's germline CDR1 is SGHVT and CDR2 SQSDAQ. The CDR3 is CTSSSSTGAGEQYV. The CDR3 region has the DNA TGTACCAGCAGCTCGTCGACAGGGGCTGGCGAGCAGTACGTC.

The chain combines TRBV27 with TRBJ1-2; 8 bases match TRBD1. The CDR3 has 18 residues. Germline V gene lookup returns CDR1 MNHEY and CDR2 SMNVEV (reference sequence). V lost 3 bases, J lost 8 bases, and 20 bases stayed unmatched. Here the CDR3 DNA reads TGTGCCAGCAGTTTCTTCCCCCCGAGGACAGGGCACCTGGGGGGCTACACCTTC. Its protein is CASSFFPPRTGHLGGYTF.

This clonotype appeared a few times. The gene calls are TRBV4-2 and TRBJ2-5; 7 nucleotides align to TRBD1. J gave up 5 bases and V 0 bases, and 6 bases lay outside the gene matches. The CDR3 totals 15 residues. From germline, CDR1 is LGHNA and CDR2 YNFKEQ. CDR3 residues: CASSQEGGMGETQYF. CDR3 in DNA: TGTGCCAGCAGCCAAGAAGGGGGCATGGGTGAGACCCAGTACTTC.

This sequence joins TRBV14 and TRBJ2-1, with no clear D. This CDR3 region has 15 residues. The V gene lost 0 bases and the J gene lost 2 bases, with 8 bases spanning the gap. CDR1 is SGHDN, CDR2 FVKESK, per germline. In DNA form, the CDR3 reads TGTGCCAGCAGCCAAGATGGCTACACCTACAATGAGCAGTTCTTC. It translates to CASSQDGYTYNEQFF.

This clonotype has just a few counts. The chain has TRBV12-3 or TRBV12-4 and TRBJ2-7; TRBD1 agrees at 8 bases. CDR3 size: 15 residues. V gave up 4 bases and J gave up 3 bases; unmatched junction bases: 8. CDR3 sequence: CASSSGQGLSYEQYF. DNA of the CDR3: TGTGCCAGCAGTTCTGGACAGGGTTTAAGCTACGAGCAGTACTTC.

The chain couples TRBV15 to TRBJ2-1; unclear D gene. Trimming left V 0 bases short and J 7 bases short, with 4 bases between. There are 12 residues in the CDR3. Germline CDR1 LNHNV, CDR2 YYDKDF (reference sequence). Here the CDR3 reads CATSREGNEQFF. CDR3 DNA sequence: TGTGCCACCAGCAGAGAGGGGAATGAGCAGTTCTTC. The whole variable domain, remainder taken from reference TRBV15 and TRBJ2-1, is DAMVIQNPRYQVTQFGKPVTLSCSQTLNHNVMYWYQQKSSQAPKLLFHYYDKDFNNEADTPDNFQSRRPNTSFCFLDIRSPGLGDTAMYLCATSREGNEQFFGPGTRLTVL.

The rearrangement uses TRBV20-1 and TRBJ1-5; D possibly corresponds to TRBD1 (5 bases). The CDR3 is made up of 12 amino acids. Looked up from germline, CDR1 is DFQATT and CDR2 is SNEGSKA (reference sequence). V was trimmed by 2 bases and J by 5 bases, leaving 7 bases between them. This CDR3 reads CSARTTDQPQHF. The CDR3 DNA follows: TGCAGTGCTAGAACGACAGATCAGCCCCAGCATTTT.

As concerns this clonotype: Just one base apart from a much larger clone, this may be a read error. The J gene is TRBJ2-3, the V gene TRBV28; TRBD2 matches at 8 bases. Germline V gives CDR1 MDHEN, CDR2 SYDVKM. The CDR3 has 14 residues. CDR3 sequence reads: CTSRPRGGIDTQYF. Here the CDR3 DNA reads TGTACCAGCAGGCCCCGGGGGGGCATAGATACGCAGTATTTT.